The rows below give T cell receptor beta chains drawn from one sample of a study of CXCR3-negative and CXCR3-positive naive CD8 T cells. From the 5' RACE reads, TCRdb lists one entry per CDR3 protein and no DNA. Its listing shows fewer than 140,000 distinct CDR3 sequences. The source material was naive CXCR3+ CD8+ T cells from blood. These receptors all come from a human donor in good health. Some clones in this sample may be carry-over from other donors' samples. CDR3s include the opening cysteine and the closing phenylalanine or tryptophan. Each record gives: V gene, J gene, CDR3 protein.

TRBV6-5,TRBJ1-2,CASSYSYTGTGNNYGYTF
TRBV9,TRBJ2-1,CASSPTGPRNEQFF
TRBV7-3,TRBJ1-1,CASSPLDSATEAFF
TRBV29-1,TRBJ1-1,CSVEGSHPGDTEAFF
TRBV7-9,TRBJ2-1,CASSLEALEQFF
TRBV20-1,TRBJ1-2,CSARWSGGYGYTF
TRBV7-6,TRBJ2-7,CASSRGLAGQDEQYF
TRBV29-1,TRBJ2-3,CSVEDPLRTDTQYF
TRBV7-6,TRBJ2-5,CASSRRGGPETQYF
TRBV15,TRBJ2-2,CATSSEGPRRGSGELFF
TRBV7-8,TRBJ2-2,CASSPKEQAANTGELFF
TRBV20-1,TRBJ2-5,CSARDVRTGHQETQYF
TRBV6-5,TRBJ2-3,CASSLTSGGAGTQYF
TRBV29-1,TRBJ2-2,CSVVLTGFPGTTGELFF
TRBV4-2,TRBJ2-7,CASSQDVAQDDNSYEQYF
TRBV6-6,TRBJ2-1,CASTLHPHSYNEQFF
TRBV30,TRBJ2-1,CAWSITGRGEQFF
TRBV29-1,TRBJ1-2,CSVEGRDNYGYTF
TRBV25-1,TRBJ2-2,CASSEYSGASTGELFF
TRBV29-1,TRBJ1-1,CSVGGGNTEASF
TRBV29-1,TRBJ2-3,CSVVLAGGVDTQYF
TRBV10-3,TRBJ2-7,CAIKAEQGHEQYF
TRBV5-1,TRBJ2-7,CASRDSPSYEQYF
TRBV19,TRBJ2-3,CASSISGRLDTQYF
TRBV6-2/TRBV6-3,TRBJ2-7,CASSYYGETYEQYF
TRBV4-3,TRBJ2-7,CASSQGLPSGYEQYF
TRBV6-5,TRBJ2-1,CASSRPSRRVYSYNEQFF
TRBV7-3,TRBJ1-1,CASSLGAKNTEAFF
TRBV3-1,TRBJ2-3,CASSQDRTGEGDTQYF
TRBV11-2,TRBJ1-5,CASSFGQGADQPQHF
TRBV7-9,TRBJ2-1,CASSQVSSFGEQFF
TRBV9,TRBJ2-1,CASSVAVGSSYNEQFF
TRBV14,TRBJ2-1,CASSQYFGSYNEQFF
TRBV12-2,TRBJ2-7,CASRSPKEWREVYEQYF
TRBV13,TRBJ2-7,CASSLAGRGYEQYF
TRBV21-1,TRBJ2-7,CASSKEWGRIEQYF
TRBV29-1,TRBJ2-7,CSVEAPTGDPYEQYF
TRBV14,TRBJ2-7,CASSQGPGLTFGEQYF
TRBV5-1,TRBJ2-5,CASSLEGQGREAQYF
TRBV7-2,TRBJ2-7,CASSTLAPFYEQYF
TRBV7-2,TRBJ1-5,CASSPWGESNQPQHF
TRBV15,TRBJ1-1,CATSRIYDSLGAFF
TRBV29-1,TRBJ2-1,CSVEPRLGEQFF
TRBV11-3,TRBJ2-7,CASSLGTDYEQYF
TRBV29-1,TRBJ2-7,CSAEGTGAYEQYF
TRBV10-2,TRBJ2-7,CASSVAGTEQYF
TRBV7-2,TRBJ1-1,CASSSEGTTEAFF
TRBV7-9,TRBJ2-7,CASSPPDAYEQYF
TRBV7-9,TRBJ2-7,CASSVDSGTVYEQYF
TRBV14,TRBJ2-7,CASSRQQSYEQYF